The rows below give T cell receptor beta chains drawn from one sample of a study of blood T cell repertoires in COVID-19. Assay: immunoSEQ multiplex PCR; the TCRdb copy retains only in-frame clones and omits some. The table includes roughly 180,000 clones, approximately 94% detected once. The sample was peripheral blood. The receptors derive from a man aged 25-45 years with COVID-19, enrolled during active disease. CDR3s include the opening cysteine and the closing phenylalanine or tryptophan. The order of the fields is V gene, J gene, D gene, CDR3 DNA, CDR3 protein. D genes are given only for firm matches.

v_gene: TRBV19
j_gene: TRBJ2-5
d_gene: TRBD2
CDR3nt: TGTGCCAGTAGTATAGGCGGGGGGCAGGAGACCCAGTACTTC
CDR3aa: CASSIGGGQETQYF

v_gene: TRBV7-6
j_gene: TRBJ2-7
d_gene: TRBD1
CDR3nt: TGTGCCAGCAGCTCTCGACAGGGGAGCTCCTACGAGCAGTACTTC
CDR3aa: CASSSRQGSSYEQYF

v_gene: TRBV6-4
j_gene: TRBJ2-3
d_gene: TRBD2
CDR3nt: TGTGCCAGCAGCTATAGCGGGGGCGCAGATACGCAGTATTTT
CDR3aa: CASSYSGGADTQYF

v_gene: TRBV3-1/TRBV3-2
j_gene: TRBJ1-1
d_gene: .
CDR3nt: TGTGCCAGCAGCCAAGTGCGGGGAGCTGAAGCTTTCTTT
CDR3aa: CASSQVRGAEAFF

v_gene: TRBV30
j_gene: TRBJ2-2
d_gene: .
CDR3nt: TGTGCCTGGGCCACGGGAGCCAGGGCCAGGGCCGGGGAGCTGTTTTTT
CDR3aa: CAWATGARARAGELFF

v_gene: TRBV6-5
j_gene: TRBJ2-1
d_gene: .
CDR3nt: TGTGCCAGCAGTCTAGGTAATGTCAATGAGCAGTTCTTC
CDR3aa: CASSLGNVNEQFF

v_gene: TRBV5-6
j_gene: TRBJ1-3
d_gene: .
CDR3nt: TGTGCCAGCAGGCTGCGGCACTCTGGAAACACCATATATTTT
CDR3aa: CASRLRHSGNTIYF

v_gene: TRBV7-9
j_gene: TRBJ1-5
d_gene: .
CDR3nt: TGTGCCAGCAGCTTCGGCAATCAGCCCCAGCATTTT
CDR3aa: CASSFGNQPQHF

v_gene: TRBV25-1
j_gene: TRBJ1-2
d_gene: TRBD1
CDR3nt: TGTGCCAGCAGTGAGACAGGGGGCATCTCTGGCTACACCTTC
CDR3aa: CASSETGGISGYTF

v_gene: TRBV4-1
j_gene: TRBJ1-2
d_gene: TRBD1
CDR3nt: TGCGCCAGCAGCCAAGAAACGGGACAGGCCCCATATGGCTACACCTTC
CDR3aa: CASSQETGQAPYGYTF

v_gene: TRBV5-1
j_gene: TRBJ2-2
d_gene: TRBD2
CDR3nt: TGCGCCAGCAGCTTGCAACTAGCGGGGGCCGGGGAGCTGTTTTTT
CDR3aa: CASSLQLAGAGELFF

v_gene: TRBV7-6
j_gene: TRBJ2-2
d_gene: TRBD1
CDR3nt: TGTGCCAGCAGCTTAGAAGTTTGGGACAGGGGTATAACCGGGGAGCTGTTTTTT
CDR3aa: CASSLEVWDRGITGELFF

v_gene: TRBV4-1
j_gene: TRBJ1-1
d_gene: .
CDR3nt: TGCGCCAGCAGCCAAGAGTTGGCAGGGTTGGCTTTCTTT
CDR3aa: CASSQELAGLAFF